Following are 3 T cell receptor beta chains from one sample sequenced in a study of CD8 T cells in Susac syndrome. When the RNA was reverse transcribed, random hexamers were used with an input of 0.5 to 1 ug. TCRdb reanalysed the immunoSEQ multiplex PCR reads using MiXCR and keeps one entry per CDR3 protein. Of under 200,000 distinct CDR3 sequences listed, 90% to 95% were seen once; the top ten hold approximately 0.11%. Sample: CD4+ T cells from PBMCs. These receptors were obtained from a human donor with Susac syndrome.

The chain has TRBV20-1 and TRBJ2-7; TRBD2 is a possible D gene (5 bases). The CDR3 spans 15 residues. From germline, CDR1 is DFQATT and CDR2 SNEGSKA (reference sequence). V was pared by 4 bases and J by 4 bases, with 20 bases between. The CDR3 DNA follows: TGCAGTGCTAACATCCCCACTAGTGAGGGTTACGAGCAGTACTTC. It encodes CSANIPTSEGYEQYF.

This clonotype has only a few counts. The CDR3 DNA is TGTGCCAGCAGTCCCGGGACTGCGACCGGGGAGCTGTTTTTT. Amino acid sequence: CASSPGTATGELFF. This chain joins TRBV11-2 and TRBJ2-2, with D tentatively TRBD2 (6 bases). V lost 6 bases and J 5 bases, leaving 13 bases between the germline ends. CDR3 length: 14 residues. The germline V gene encodes CDR1 SGHAT and CDR2 FQNNGV.

The chain carries TRBV7-3 and TRBJ2-7; TRBD2 matches 8 bases. Trimming removed 5 bases from V and 7 bases from J; junction bases left unmatched: 16. The CDR3 is 16 residues long. Looked up from germline, CDR1 is SGHTA and CDR2 is FQGTGA. For the CDR3, the DNA is TGTGCCAGCAGCCCCTCCGGTAGCGGGGCCTCGGGGGAGCAGTACTTC. This sequence encodes CASSPSGSGASGEQYF.